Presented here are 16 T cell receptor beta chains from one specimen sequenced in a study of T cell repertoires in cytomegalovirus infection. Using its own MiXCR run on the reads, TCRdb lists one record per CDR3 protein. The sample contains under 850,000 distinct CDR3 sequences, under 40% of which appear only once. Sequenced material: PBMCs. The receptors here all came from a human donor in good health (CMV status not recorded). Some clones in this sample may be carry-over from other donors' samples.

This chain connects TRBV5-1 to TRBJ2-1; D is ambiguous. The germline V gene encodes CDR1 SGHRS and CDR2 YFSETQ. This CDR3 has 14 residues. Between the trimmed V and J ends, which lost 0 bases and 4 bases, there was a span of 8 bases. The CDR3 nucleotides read TGCGCCAGCAGCTTGGTGGCAGATTACAATGAGCAGTTCTTC. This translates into CASSLVADYNEQFF.

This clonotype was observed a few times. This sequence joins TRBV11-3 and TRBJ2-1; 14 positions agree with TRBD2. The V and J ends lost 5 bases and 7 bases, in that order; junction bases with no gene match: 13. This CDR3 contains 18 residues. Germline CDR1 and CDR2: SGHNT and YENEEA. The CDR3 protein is CASSEGLAGERVGNEQFF. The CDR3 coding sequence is TGTGCCAGCAGCGAGGGACTAGCGGGAGAACGGGTGGGAAATGAGCAGTTCTTC.

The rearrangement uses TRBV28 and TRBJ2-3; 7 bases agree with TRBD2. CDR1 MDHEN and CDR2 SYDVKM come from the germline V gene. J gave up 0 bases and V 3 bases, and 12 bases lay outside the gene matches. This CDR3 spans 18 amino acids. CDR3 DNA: TGTGCCAGCAGTTTCCCCCCCATTCGAGCGGGAAGCACAGATACGCAGTATTTT. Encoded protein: CASSFPPIRAGSTDTQYF.

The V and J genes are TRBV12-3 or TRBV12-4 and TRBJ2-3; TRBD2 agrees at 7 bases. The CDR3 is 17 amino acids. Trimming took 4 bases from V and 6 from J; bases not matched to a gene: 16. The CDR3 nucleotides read TGTGCCAGCAGTTGGAGGTACATGGAGCGGGATGGCGATACGCAGTATTTT. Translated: CASSWRYMERDGDTQYF.

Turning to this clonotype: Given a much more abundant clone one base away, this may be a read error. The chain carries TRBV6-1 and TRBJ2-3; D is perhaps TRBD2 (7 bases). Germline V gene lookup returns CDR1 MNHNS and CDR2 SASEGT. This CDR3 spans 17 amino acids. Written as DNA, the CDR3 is TGTGCCAGAAGTGAAGCGCCGCGGGGGCGCGGCACAGATACGCAGTATTTT. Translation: CARSEAPRGRGTDTQYF.

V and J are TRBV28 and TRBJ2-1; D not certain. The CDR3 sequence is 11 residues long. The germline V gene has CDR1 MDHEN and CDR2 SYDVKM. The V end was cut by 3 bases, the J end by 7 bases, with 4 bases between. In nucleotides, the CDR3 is TGTGCCAGCAGTTTCAAAAATGAGCAGTTCTTC. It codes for CASSFKNEQFF.

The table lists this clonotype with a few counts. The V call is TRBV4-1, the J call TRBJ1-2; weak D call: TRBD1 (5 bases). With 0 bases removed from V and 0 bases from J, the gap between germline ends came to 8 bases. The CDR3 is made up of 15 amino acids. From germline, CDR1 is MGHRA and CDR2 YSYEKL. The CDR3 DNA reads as TGCGCCAGCAGCCAAGATCTACAGGCTAACTATGGCTACACCTTC. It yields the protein CASSQDLQANYGYTF.

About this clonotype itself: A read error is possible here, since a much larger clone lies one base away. Written as DNA, the CDR3 is TGTGCCAGCAGCTTAGCTTCAGGGAGGGTTGGTGAGCCCCAGCATTTT. Translation gives CASSLASGRVGEPQHF. This sequence joins TRBV11-2 and TRBJ1-5, with D possibly being TRBD1 (5 bases). Trimming took 1 base from V and 8 from J, leaving 18 bases between them. The germline CDR1 and CDR2 sequences are SGHAT and FQNNGV. The length of the CDR3 is 16 residues.

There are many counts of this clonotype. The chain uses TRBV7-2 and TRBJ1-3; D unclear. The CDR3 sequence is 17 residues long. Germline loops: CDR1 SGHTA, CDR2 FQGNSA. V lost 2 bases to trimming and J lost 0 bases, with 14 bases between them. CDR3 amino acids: CASSLFRGRNSGNTIYF. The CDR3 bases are TGTGCCAGCAGCTTATTTCGTGGGCGGAACTCTGGAAACACCATATATTTT.

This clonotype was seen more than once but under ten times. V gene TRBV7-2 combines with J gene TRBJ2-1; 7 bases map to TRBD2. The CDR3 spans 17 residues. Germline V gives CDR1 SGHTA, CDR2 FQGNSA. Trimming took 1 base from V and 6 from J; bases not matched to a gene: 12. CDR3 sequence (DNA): TGTGCCAGCAGCTTAGGGTGGGAGGGTCCATTGCGCAATGAGCAGTTCTTC. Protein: CASSLGWEGPLRNEQFF.

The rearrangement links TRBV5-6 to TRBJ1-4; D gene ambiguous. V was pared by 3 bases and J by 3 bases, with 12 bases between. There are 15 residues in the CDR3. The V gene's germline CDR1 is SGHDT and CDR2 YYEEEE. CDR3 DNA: TGTGCCAGCAGCTCAAGACCCGCGGCTAATGAAAAACTGTTTTTT. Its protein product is CASSSRPAANEKLFF.

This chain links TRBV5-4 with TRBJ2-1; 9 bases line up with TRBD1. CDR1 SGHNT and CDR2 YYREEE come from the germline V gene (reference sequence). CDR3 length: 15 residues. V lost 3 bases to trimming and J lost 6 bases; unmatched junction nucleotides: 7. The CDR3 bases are TGTGCCAGCAGCTCAGGGGACAGGGTTTCCAATGAGCAGTTCTTC. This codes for CASSSGDRVSNEQFF. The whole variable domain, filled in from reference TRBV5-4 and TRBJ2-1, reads ETGVTQSPTHLIKTRGQQVTLRCSSQSGHNTVSWYQQALGQGPQFIFQYYREEENGRGNFPPRFSGLQFPNYSSELNVNALELDDSALYLCASSSGDRVSNEQFFGPGTRLTVL.

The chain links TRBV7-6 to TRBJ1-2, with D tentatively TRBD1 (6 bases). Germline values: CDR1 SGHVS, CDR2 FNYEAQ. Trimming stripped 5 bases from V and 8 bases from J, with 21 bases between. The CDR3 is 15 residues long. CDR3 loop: CASSHREGDVEGYTF. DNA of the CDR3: TGTGCCAGCAGCCATCGCGAGGGGGACGTTGAGGGCTACACCTTC.

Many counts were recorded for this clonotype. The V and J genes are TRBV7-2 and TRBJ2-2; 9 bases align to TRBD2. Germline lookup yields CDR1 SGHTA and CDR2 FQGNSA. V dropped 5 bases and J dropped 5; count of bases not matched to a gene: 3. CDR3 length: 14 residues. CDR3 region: CASSPRGGTGELFF. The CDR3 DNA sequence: TGTGCCAGCAGCCCGCGGGGGGGAACCGGGGAGCTGTTTTTT.

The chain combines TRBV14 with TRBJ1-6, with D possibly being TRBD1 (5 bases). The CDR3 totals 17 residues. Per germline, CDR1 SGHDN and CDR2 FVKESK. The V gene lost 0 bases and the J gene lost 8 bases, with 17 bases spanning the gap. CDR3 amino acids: CASSQEEKTVPYSPLHF. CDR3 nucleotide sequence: TGTGCCAGCAGCCAAGAGGAGAAGACAGTCCCCTATTCACCCCTCCACTTT.

CDR3 in DNA: TGTGCCAGCGGACCGACAGGGAAGGAGACCCAGTACTTC. Translation gives CASGPTGKETQYF. V gene TRBV5-6 combines with J gene TRBJ2-5; 7 nucleotides line up with TRBD1. V shed 7 bases, J shed 5 bases, and the junction held 8 bases outside the gene matches. The CDR3 consists of 13 residues. Germline V lookup: CDR1 SGHDT, CDR2 YYEEEE.